This T cell receptor beta chain derives from a study of technical replicates of blood from a handful of donors (dated by TCRdb to 2016 to 2017). The CDR3, cysteine through phenylalanine, is 12 amino acids long. The CDR3 DNA has 36 bases and is translated from base 1. CDR1 is given as LGHNA and CDR2 as YNFKEQ, both from the germline V gene. The junction shows trimming of 0 bases on V and 8 bases on J, plus 7 bases between the germline ends. The protocol used for the library was the immunoSEQ multiplex PCR assay. What TCRdb holds here is the immuneACCESS table cut down to in-frame rearrangements. Part of the clones is not present; checked against another copy, under half of the missing clones reflect an unresolved V gene, and the others are unexplained. The sample includes tens of thousands of clones, with 86% observed a single time. The ten largest account for about 5.1% of the sample. On this clone itself: No antigen is known for it. No clone much larger than this one lies a single base away; base qualities are absent.

The sample taken for sequencing was PBMCs. The receptor was isolated from a human donor in good health. Some clones in this sample may be carry-over from other donors' samples. The receptor chain draws on TRBV4-2 and TRBJ1-2, with the D gene not confidently named. The base sequence is TGTGCCAGCAGCCAAGATCTAGAGGGCTACACCTTC. It translates to CASSQDLEGYTF.